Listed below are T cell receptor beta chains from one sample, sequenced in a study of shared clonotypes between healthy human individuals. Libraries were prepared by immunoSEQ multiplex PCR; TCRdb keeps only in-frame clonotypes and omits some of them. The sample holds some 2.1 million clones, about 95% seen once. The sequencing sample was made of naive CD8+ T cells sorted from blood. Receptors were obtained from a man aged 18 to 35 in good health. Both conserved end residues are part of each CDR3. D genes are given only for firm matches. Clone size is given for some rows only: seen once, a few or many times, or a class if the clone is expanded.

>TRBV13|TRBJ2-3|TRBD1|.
TGTGCCAGCAGCTGGACAGGGAAGATTATAGATACGCAGTATTTT
CASSWTGKIIDTQYF
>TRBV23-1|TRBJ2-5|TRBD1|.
TGCGCCAGCAGTCAAACCGGGACAGGGAGACAAGAGACCCAGTACTTC
CASSQTGTGRQETQYF
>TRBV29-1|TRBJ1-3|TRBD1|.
TGCAGCGTTGAAGAGGACAGGGATGCAGGAAACACCATATATTTT
CSVEEDRDAGNTIYF
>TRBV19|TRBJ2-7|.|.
TGTGCCAGTAGTATCACCGGGTCCACCTACGAGCAGTACTTC
CASSITGSTYEQYF
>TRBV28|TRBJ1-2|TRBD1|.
TGTGCCAGCAGTCCCGCGGGAACAGGGGAAGGGCTTGGCACCTTC
CASSPAGTGEGLGTF
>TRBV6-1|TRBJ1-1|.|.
TGTGCCAGCAGTCAGACAGTGAAGAACACTGAAGCTTTCTTT
CASSQTVKNTEAFF
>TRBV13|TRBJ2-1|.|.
TGTGCCAGCAGCATACAACAGGGGAGGGACAATGAGCAGTTCTTC
CASSIQQGRDNEQFF
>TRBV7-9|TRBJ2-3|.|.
TGTGCCAGCAGCTTAGCGGTGGGGGCAGATACGCAGTATTTT
CASSLAVGADTQYF
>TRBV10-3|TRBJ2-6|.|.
TGTGCCATCAGTGAGCCGCTAGGGGCCAACGTCCTGACTTTC
CAISEPLGANVLTF
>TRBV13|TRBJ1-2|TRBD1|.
TGTGCCAGCAGCTTGTTGGGGGGGACAGGACCTAACTATGGCTACACCTTC
CASSLLGGTGPNYGYTF
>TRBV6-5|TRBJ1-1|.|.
TGTGCCAGCAGTTACACGGGGATGACTGAAGCTTTCTTT
CASSYTGMTEAFF
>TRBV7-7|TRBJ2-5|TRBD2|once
TGTGCTAGCAGCTTGCCCGGACTAGGAGAGACCCAGTACTTC
CASSLPGLGETQYF
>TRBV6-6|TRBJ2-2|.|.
TGTGCCAGCAGTAGGGCCCCTAACACCGGGGAGCTGTTTTTT
CASSRAPNTGELFF
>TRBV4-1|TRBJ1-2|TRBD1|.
TGCGCCAGCAGCCAAGATTCGGGGCGGACAGGGCCGTTCTATGGCTACACCTTC
CASSQDSGRTGPFYGYTF
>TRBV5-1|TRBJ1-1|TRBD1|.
TGCGCCAGCAGCTCTTCGGAAGACAGGGGTGGAACTGAAGCTTTCTTT
CASSSSEDRGGTEAFF
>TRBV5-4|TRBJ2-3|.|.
TGTGCCAGCAGCTTGGGCCTATACACAGATACGCAGTATTTT
CASSLGLYTDTQYF
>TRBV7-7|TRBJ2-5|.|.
TGTGCTAGCAGCTTAAGAGGAGGAGAGACCCAGTACTTC
CASSLRGGETQYF
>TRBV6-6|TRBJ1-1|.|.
TGTGCCAGCAGTTATGATACACCTGAAGCTTTCTTT
CASSYDTPEAFF
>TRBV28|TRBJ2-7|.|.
TGTGCCAGCAGTCTGGCTCCGATTCTCGCCCCTTCCTACGAGCAGTACTTC
CASSLAPILAPSYEQYF
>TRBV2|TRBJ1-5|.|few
TGTGCCAGCAGTGAAGCGCTCGTCAAGGGGTACAATCAGCCCCAGCATTTT
CASSEALVKGYNQPQHF
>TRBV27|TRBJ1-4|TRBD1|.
TGTGCCAGCAGTTTATCGGGACAGGGGGAAACTATTTTT
CASSLSGQGETIF
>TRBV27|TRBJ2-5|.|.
TGTGCCAGCAGCGGGGGAAGACAGCAAGAGACCCAGTACTTC
CASSGGRQQETQYF
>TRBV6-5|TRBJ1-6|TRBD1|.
TGTGCCAGCAGCCCTCGGGACAGGGGATATTCACCCCTCCACTTT
CASSPRDRGYSPLHF
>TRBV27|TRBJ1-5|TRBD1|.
TGTGCCAGCAGTTTCTCGACAGGGACCAATCAGCCCCAGCATTTT
CASSFSTGTNQPQHF
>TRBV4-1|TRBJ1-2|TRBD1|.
TGCGCCAGCAGCCAAGAAGATACAGGGGGTACCTATGGCTACACCTTC
CASSQEDTGGTYGYTF
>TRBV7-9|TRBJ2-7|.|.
TGTGCCAGCAGCTCGGACAACTACGAGCAGTACTTC
CASSSDNYEQYF
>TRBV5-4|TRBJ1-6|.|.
TGTGCCAGCAGCCAGGACGGCGCAGGGAGACCCCTCCACTTT
CASSQDGAGRPLHF
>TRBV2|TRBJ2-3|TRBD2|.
TGTGCCAGCAGGGAGGGGACTAGCGATCCGGGAGATACGCAGTATTTT
CASREGTSDPGDTQYF
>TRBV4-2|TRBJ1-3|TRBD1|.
TGTGCCAGCTTATCCGGGACAGGAGTTTCTGGAAACACCATATATTTT
CASLSGTGVSGNTIYF
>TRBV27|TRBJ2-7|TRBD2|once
TGTGCCAGCTCACCCACCCCCGGGGGGGAGCAGTACTTC
CASSPTPGGEQYF
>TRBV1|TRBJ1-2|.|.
TGCACCAGCAGCCTCACCCGGGACAGGGTCTATGGCTACACCTTC
CTSSLTRDRVYGYTF
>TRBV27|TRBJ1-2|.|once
TGTGCCAGCCGCTTGACAGGAGGTGTTGTTGGCTACACCTTC
CASRLTGGVVGYTF
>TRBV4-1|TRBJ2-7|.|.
TGCGCCAGCAGCCCCCGAGACAGCGGACCCTACGAGCAGTACTTC
CASSPRDSGPYEQYF
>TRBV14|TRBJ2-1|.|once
TGTGCCAGCAGCCTCAGGAAATGGCAAGGTGAGCAGTTCTTC
CASSLRKWQGEQFF
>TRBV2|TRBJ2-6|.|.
TGTGCCAGCACAGTAACGGATAGCTCTGGGGCCAACGTCCTGACTTTC
CASTVTDSSGANVLTF
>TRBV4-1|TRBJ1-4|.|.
TGCGCCAGCAGTTTAACAGGTGGGGATGAAAAACTGTTTTTT
CASSLTGGDEKLFF
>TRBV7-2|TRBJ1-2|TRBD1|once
TGTGCCAGCAGCGAAGGACAGGGGACCTATGGCTACACCTTC
CASSEGQGTYGYTF
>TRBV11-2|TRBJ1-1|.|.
TGTGCCAGCAGCTTAGACCCTTGGAGGACTGAAGCTTTCTTT
CASSLDPWRTEAFF
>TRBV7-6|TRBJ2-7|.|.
TGTGCCAGCAGCACCCGTCCGTCGTACGAGCAGTACTTC
CASSTRPSYEQYF
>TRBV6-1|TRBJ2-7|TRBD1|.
TGTGCCAGCAGGGGACAGCTTTACGAGCAGTACTTC
CASRGQLYEQYF
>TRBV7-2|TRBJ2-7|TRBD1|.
TGTGCCAGCAGTTGGACAGGGTCCTACGAGCAGTACTTC
CASSWTGSYEQYF
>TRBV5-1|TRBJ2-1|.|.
TGCGCCAGCAGCCCCCGGGACCCCCTTGTAGATGAGCAGTTCTTC
CASSPRDPLVDEQFF
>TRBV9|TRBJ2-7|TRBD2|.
TGTGCCAGCAGCCCTGAAGCGGGAAGGCCCTACGAGCAGTACTTC
CASSPEAGRPYEQYF
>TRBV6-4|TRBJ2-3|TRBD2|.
TGTGCCAGCAGCGGGACTAGCGGGGAGGTAGATACGCAGTATTTT
CASSGTSGEVDTQYF
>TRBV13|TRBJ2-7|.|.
TGTGCCAGCAGCTTAGTTAGCGGCTTGTACGAGCAGTACTTC
CASSLVSGLYEQYF
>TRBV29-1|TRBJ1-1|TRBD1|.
TGCAGCGCCCCAAGGACAGGGAGTACTGAAGCTTTCTTT
CSAPRTGSTEAFF
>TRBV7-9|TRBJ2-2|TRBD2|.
TGTGCCAGCACCTTCGGGCTAGCGGAGAACACCGGGGAGCTGTTTTTT
CASTFGLAENTGELFF
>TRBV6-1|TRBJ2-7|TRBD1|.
TGTGCCAGCAGTGAACTGGACAGGGGAGGGTACGAGCAGTACTTC
CASSELDRGGYEQYF
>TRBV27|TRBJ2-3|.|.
TGTGCCAGCAGTTTAGCGGTGACTAGCACAGATACGCAGTATTTT
CASSLAVTSTDTQYF